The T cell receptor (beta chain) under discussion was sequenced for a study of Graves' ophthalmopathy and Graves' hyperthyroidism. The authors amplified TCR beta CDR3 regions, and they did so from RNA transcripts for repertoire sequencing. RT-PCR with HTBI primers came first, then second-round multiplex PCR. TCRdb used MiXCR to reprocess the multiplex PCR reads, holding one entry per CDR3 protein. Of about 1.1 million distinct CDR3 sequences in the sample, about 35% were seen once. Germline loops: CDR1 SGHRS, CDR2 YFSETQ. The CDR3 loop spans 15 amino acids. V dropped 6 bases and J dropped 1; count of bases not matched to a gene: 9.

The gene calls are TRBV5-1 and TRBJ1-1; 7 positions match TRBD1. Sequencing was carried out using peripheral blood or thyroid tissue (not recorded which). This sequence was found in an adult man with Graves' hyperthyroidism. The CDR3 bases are TGCGCCAGCATGAGGACAGGCCTAAGGAACACTGAAGCTTTCTTT. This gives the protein CASMRTGLRNTEAFF.